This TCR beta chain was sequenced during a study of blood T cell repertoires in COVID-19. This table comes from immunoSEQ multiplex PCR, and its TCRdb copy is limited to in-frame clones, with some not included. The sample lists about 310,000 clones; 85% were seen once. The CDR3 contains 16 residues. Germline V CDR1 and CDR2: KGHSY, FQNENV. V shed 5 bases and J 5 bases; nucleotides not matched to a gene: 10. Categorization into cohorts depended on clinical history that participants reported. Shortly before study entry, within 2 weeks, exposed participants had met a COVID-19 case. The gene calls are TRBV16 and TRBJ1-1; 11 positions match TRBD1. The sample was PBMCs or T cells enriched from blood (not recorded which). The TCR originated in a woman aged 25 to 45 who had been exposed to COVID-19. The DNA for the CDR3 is TGTGCCAGCAGCAAATTACCCGGGACAGGGGGTACTGAAGCTTTCTTT. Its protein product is CASSKLPGTGGTEAFF.